The sample holds one count of the clone carrying this TCR beta chain. Its cognate antigen is unknown. This CDR3 region has 16 residues. Between the trimmed V and J ends, which lost 4 bases and 4 bases, there was a span of 20 bases. In germline, CDR1 is SGHRS, CDR2 YFSETQ. The sample belongs to a study of shared clonotypes between healthy human individuals. Researchers ran the assay at a deep level. The method was immunoSEQ multiplex PCR; TCRdb's version includes in-frame clones alone and lacks a portion of them. Of about 2 million clones listed, just under 95% are singletons. Selected positively for CCR7 and CD45RO-negative, naive CD8 cells excluded terminally differentiated effector memory CD45RA+ cells. Study-wide results and caveats: Only blood underwent sampling, and tissue repertoires likely differ. The rarefaction results pointed to incomplete sorted-subset sequencing despite large depth. Shared clonotypes: 4.5% to 5% naive CD4, under 4% naive CD8, roughly 2.2% memory CD4, under 0.45% memory CD8.

This sequence was found in a man in his late teens or twenties in good health. The sequenced material came from naive CD8+ T cells sorted from blood. The chain uses TRBV5-1 and TRBJ1-2, with D unclear. DNA for the CDR3: TGCGCCAGCAGCAAGGGAGCTCTGGCTGATCCCTATGGCTACACCTTC. As protein: CASSKGALADPYGYTF.